This T cell receptor (beta chain) was recovered during a study of T cell repertoires in cytomegalovirus infection. Whole-study findings and limits: HLA-C-restricted CMV-specific TCR beta clonotypes prevailed in the ex vivo response.

TCRdb re-analysed the reads in MiXCR, keeping a single row per CDR3 protein. The top ten hold 10% to 15% of the sample, which has about 900,000 distinct CDR3 sequences, roughly a third seen once. Points on this clonotype: As yet, its antigen is unknown.

Germline CDR1 is SGHVS and CDR2 is FNYEAQ. V lost 5 bases and J lost 6, with 16 bases in between. CDR3 length: 14 residues. The receptor was isolated from a human donor in good health (CMV status not recorded). Some clones in this sample may be carry-over from other donors' samples. The chain links TRBV7-6 to TRBJ1-2; D possibly corresponds to TRBD1 (6 bases). The material was cultured CD8+ T cells from PBMCs, obtained from culture after CMV antigen stimulation. The CDR3 region has the DNA TGTGCCAGCAGCACAACAGGGACGGGTGATGGCTACACCTTC. It encodes CASSTTGTGDGYTF.